This T cell receptor (beta chain) was retrieved from a study of T cell responses to AZD1222 COVID-19 vaccine. Regarding the study as a whole: Rises in breadth and depth of Spike-specific TCRs came after two AZD1222 doses. Possibly, clonal diversity was underestimated; donors were largely white British and included more females. Baseline seropositivity characterized only 5 or 6 AZD1222 recipients.

Notes on this clone: Its antigen is still unknown.

TCRdb's copy holds only in-frame clones and misses some; the assay was immunoSEQ multiplex PCR. The table lists some 120,000 clones, 85% to 95% of them singletons. The CDR3 contains 15 residues. The J segment lost 3 bases and the V segment lost 1 base, leaving 1 base of the junction unmatched. Per germline, CDR1 SGHRS and CDR2 YFSETQ. The chain joins TRBV5-1 to TRBJ2-3; TRBD2 aligns across 11 bases. This clonotype was obtained from an adult in good health. Here the sequenced sample was peripheral blood, taken on day 0 of AZD1222 vaccination. CDR3 sequence (DNA): TGCGCCAGCAGCTTGACTAGCGGGAGTACAGATACGCAGTATTTT. Translation: CASSLTSGSTDTQYF. The whole variable domain, filled in from reference TRBV5-1 and TRBJ2-3, reads KAGVTQTPRYLIKTRGQQVTLSCSPISGHRSVSWYQQTPGQGLQFLFEYFSETQRNKGNFPGRFSGRQFSNSRSEMNVSTLELGDSALYLCASSLTSGSTDTQYFGPGTRLTVL.